Listed below are T cell receptor beta chains from one sample, sequenced in a study of blood T cells in healthy people across ages. TCRdb redid the calling of the 5' RACE reads with MiXCR, one entry per CDR3 protein. The top ten hold approximately 40% of the sample, which has over 700,000 distinct CDR3 sequences, 53% seen once. Input material: blood. These receptors were taken from a man older than 75 in good health. The CDR3 runs from the conserved cysteine through the conserved F or W. D genes are given only for firm matches. A clone size is listed for some rows: how often the clone was seen (once, few, many), or a class if it is expanded.

NA,TRBJ2-1,TRBD1,TRBV29-1,CSVVRDSLLQFF,TGCAGCGTTGTCCGGGACAGCCTATTACAGTTCTTC
NA,TRBJ2-1,TRBD1,TRBV5-1,CASSHRDRGKNEQFF,TGCGCCAGCAGCCACCGGGACAGGGGGAAGAATGAGCAGTTCTTC
NA,TRBJ2-1,NA,TRBV28,CASSLRDEQFF,TGTGCCAGCAGTTTACGGGATGAGCAGTTCTTC
NA,TRBJ2-6,NA,TRBV5-1,CASRTGTALGVLTF,TGCGCCAGCAGGACCGGGACTGCCCTAGGCGTCCTGACTTTC
few,TRBJ1-6,NA,TRBV7-2,CASSSGRNNSPLHF,TGTGCCAGCAGCTCGGGACGGAATAATTCACCCCTCCACTTT
NA,TRBJ1-1,TRBD1,TRBV2,CATTLDRGEAFF,TGTGCCACCACACTAGACAGGGGAGAAGCTTTCTTT
NA,TRBJ2-7,TRBD2,TRBV7-9,CASSFIGTSGRSAYEQYF,TGTGCCAGCAGCTTCATTGGGACTAGCGGGAGAAGTGCGTACGAGCAGTACTTC
few,TRBJ2-1,TRBD2,TRBV29-1,CSVAGFSGGFSNEQFF,TGCAGCGTTGCCGGTTTCTCGGGAGGCTTTTCCAATGAGCAGTTCTTC
NA,TRBJ2-5,NA,TRBV6-6,CASSYFGQPQETQYF,TGTGCCAGCAGTTACTTCGGACAGCCGCAAGAGACCCAGTACTTC
NA,TRBJ2-1,TRBD2,TRBV6-5,CASSQAGGPGGEQFF,TGTGCCAGCAGTCAAGCGGGAGGGCCAGGCGGTGAGCAGTTCTTC
NA,TRBJ2-3,NA,TRBV29-1,CSVGPREYRCAYF,NA
NA,TRBJ2-1,TRBD2,TRBV5-1,CASSEGPAGYNEQFF,TGCGCCAGCAGCGAAGGGCCAGCGGGGTACAATGAGCAGTTCTTC
NA,TRBJ2-7,TRBD2,TRBV20-1,CSASGRPYNEQYF,TGCAGTGCCAGCGGGAGGCCCTACAATGAGCAGTACTTC
NA,TRBJ2-5,NA,TRBV27,CASSTLGSYNEQYF,TGTGCCAGCAGCACCCTGGGGTCCTACAATGAGCAGTACTTC
once,TRBJ2-1,NA,TRBV20-1,CSATGTDSYNEQFF,TGCAGTGCTACAGGAACGGACAGCTACAATGAGCAGTTCTTC
NA,TRBJ2-5,NA,TRBV25-1,CASSEPGTEGTQYF,TGTGCCAGCAGTGAACCCGGGACCGAAGGGACCCAGTACTTC
NA,TRBJ1-6,NA,TRBV6-4,CASSDGQGRSPLHF,TGTGCCAGCAGTGACGGGCAGGGACGATCACCCCTCCACTTT
few,TRBJ2-7,TRBD2,TRBV4-2,CASSQDGPAGSFYEQYF,TGTGCCAGCAGCCAAGACGGTCCAGCGGGAAGTTTCTACGAGCAGTACTTC
few,TRBJ1-2,NA,TRBV29-1,CSVEHRDGYTF,TGCAGCGTTGAACATAGGGATGGCTACACCTTC
once,TRBJ2-1,NA,TRBV6-1,CASSEAGSFYEQFF,TGTGCCAGCAGTGAAGCCGGGTCCTTCTATGAGCAGTTCTTC
NA,TRBJ2-5,NA,TRBV15,CATSREVQETQYF,TGTGCCACCAGCAGAGAAGTTCAAGAGACCCAGTACTTC
NA,TRBJ1-1,TRBD1,TRBV28,CAGATGVKNTEAFF,TGTGCCGGCGCTACAGGGGTGAAGAACACTGAGGCTTTCTTT
NA,TRBJ1-6,NA,TRBV3-1,CASSQGLKDLPLHF,TGTGCCAGCAGCCAAGGACTAAAGGATTTACCCCTCCACTTT
NA,TRBJ2-2,NA,TRBV5-1,CASNARGGTGELFF,TGCGCCAGCAACGCCCGTGGAGGCACCGGGGAGCTGTTTTTT
once,TRBJ2-2,TRBD2,TRBV2,CASSGAGVTGELFF,TGTGCCAGCAGTGGGGCGGGAGTCACCGGGGAGCTGTTTTTT
NA,TRBJ2-1,NA,TRBV12-5,CASGLVPSSLTYNEQFF,TGTGCTAGTGGTTTGGTACCGTCGAGCCTCACCTACAATGAGCAGTTCTTC
NA,TRBJ2-7,NA,TRBV30,CAWSWGSIPYGQYF,TGTGCCTGGAGTTGGGGATCCATCCCCTACGGGCAGTACTTC
NA,TRBJ1-2,NA,TRBV29-1,CSGIDDSNYGYTF,TGCAGCGGTATAGATGACAGTAACTATGGCTACACCTTC
many,TRBJ2-7,TRBD1,TRBV29-1,CSVAGTGAGYEQYF,TGCAGCGTGGCCGGGACAGGGGCGGGCTACGAGCAGTACTTC
NA,TRBJ2-7,NA,TRBV19,CASSMAPGPYEQYF,TGTGCCAGTAGTATGGCCCCAGGGCCCTACGAGCAGTACTTC
NA,TRBJ2-3,NA,TRBV20-1,CSAPRLLMGGTDTQYF,TGCAGTGCTCCTCGACTCCTCATGGGTGGCACAGATACGCAGTATTTT
NA,TRBJ1-5,TRBD1,TRBV12-3/TRBV12-4,CASSQGQLRTFNQPQHF,TGTGCCAGCAGTCAGGGACAGTTACGTACCTTCAATCAGCCCCAGCATTTT
NA,TRBJ2-3,TRBD1,TRBV12-3/TRBV12-4,CASSPMGQPRNTQYF,TGTGCCAGCAGTCCAATGGGACAGCCCCGGAATACGCAGTATTTT
NA,TRBJ2-1,TRBD2,TRBV9,CASSFDPGGENEQFF,TGTGCCAGCAGCTTTGATCCGGGGGGGGAAAATGAGCAGTTCTTC
NA,TRBJ2-5,NA,TRBV11-2,CASSFNSGEETQYF,TGTGCCAGCAGCTTTAATTCGGGGGAAGAGACCCAGTACTTC
NA,TRBJ2-7,TRBD2,TRBV4-1,CASSHLSGRGSYEQYF,TGCGCCAGCAGCCATCTTAGCGGGAGAGGATCCTACGAGCAGTACTTC
NA,TRBJ2-3,TRBD2,TRBV7-2,CASSPMGTISTDTQYF,TGTGCCAGCAGCCCCATGGGGACTATTTCCACAGATACGCAGTATTTT
NA,TRBJ2-2,TRBD1,TRBV28,CASTSFGGTGNGELFF,TGTGCCAGCACCAGTTTTGGGGGGACAGGGAACGGGGAGCTGTTTTTT
NA,TRBJ2-1,NA,TRBV6-1,CASSDIWSSYNEQFF,TGTGCCAGCAGTGATATATGGAGCTCCTACAATGAGCAGTTCTTC
few,TRBJ2-5,TRBD2,TRBV7-8,CASSQGLAGGRGPQETQYF,TGTGCCAGCAGCCAGGGACTAGCGGGAGGAAGGGGTCCCCAAGAGACCCAGTACTTC
NA,TRBJ2-7,TRBD2,TRBV7-2,CASSKTSGPYEQYF,TGTGCCAGCAGCAAGACTAGCGGACCCTACGAGCAGTACTTC
NA,TRBJ2-5,TRBD1,TRBV27,CASSSGTGIPQETQYF,TGTGCCAGCAGTTCCGGGACAGGTATCCCCCAAGAGACCCAGTACTTC
NA,TRBJ2-6,TRBD1,TRBV27,CASSQNRGALSGANVLTF,TGTGCCAGCAGTCAGAACAGGGGCGCCCTCTCTGGGGCCAACGTCCTGACTTTC